This T cell receptor beta chain was found in a study of OX40 agonist ivuxolimab in advanced cancers. For the study at large: An agonistic anti-OX40 (CD134) antibody, ivuxolimab, was used to treat the patients.

The repertoire was sequenced with immunoSEQ multiplex PCR; TCRdb's copy has only in-frame clones and lacks some. This table has 70,000 or so clones, roughly 90% appearing once. V dropped 3 bases and J dropped 5; count of bases not matched to a gene: 5. Germline CDR1 is KGHSH and CDR2 is LQKENI. This CDR3 contains 14 residues. The receptor was isolated from an adult with an advanced solid tumor such as melanoma, head and neck, liver or kidney cancer. The chain links TRBV18 to TRBJ2-5; 8 nucleotides match TRBD1. Sequences were derived from CD4+ or CD8+ T cells sorted from blood, sampled in a trial of the OX40 agonist ivuxolimab. CDR3 protein: CASSPRQGAETQYF. CDR3 nucleotides: TGTGCCAGCTCACCGCGGCAGGGGGCTGAGACCCAGTACTTC. Full variable domain (missing parts from reference TRBV18 and TRBJ2-5): NAGVMQNPRHLVRRRGQEARLRCSPMKGHSHVYWYRQLPEEGLKFMVYLQKENIIDESGMPKERFSAEFPKEGPSILRIQQVVRGDSAAYFCASSPRQGAETQYFGPGTRLLVL.